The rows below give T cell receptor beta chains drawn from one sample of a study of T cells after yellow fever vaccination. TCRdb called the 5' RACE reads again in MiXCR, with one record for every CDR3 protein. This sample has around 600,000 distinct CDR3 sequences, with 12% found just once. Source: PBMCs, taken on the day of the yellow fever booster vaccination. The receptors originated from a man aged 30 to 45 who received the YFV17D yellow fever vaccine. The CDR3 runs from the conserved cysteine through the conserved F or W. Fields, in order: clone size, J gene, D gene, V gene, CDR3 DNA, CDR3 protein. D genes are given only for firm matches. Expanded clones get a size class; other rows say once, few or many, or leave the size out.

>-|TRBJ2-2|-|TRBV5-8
TGTGCCAGCAGCTCAATTTCCCAGATTAACACCGGGGAGCTGTTTTTT
CASSSISQINTGELFF
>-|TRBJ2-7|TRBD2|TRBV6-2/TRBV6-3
TGTGCCAGCAGCAGGATTTCTAGCGGACCCTCCTACGAGCAGTACTTC
CASSRISSGPSYEQYF
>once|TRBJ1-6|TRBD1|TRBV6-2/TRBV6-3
TGTGCCAGCAGACCCGGGACAGGGGTATCACCCCTCCACTTT
CASRPGTGVSPLHF
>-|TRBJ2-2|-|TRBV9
TGTGCCAGCAGCGTAGATCGAGCCGGGGAGCTGTTTTTT
CASSVDRAGELFF
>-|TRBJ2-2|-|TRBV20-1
TGCAGTGCCACCAAGAACACCGGGGAGCTGTTTTTT
CSATKNTGELFF
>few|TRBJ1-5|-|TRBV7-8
TGTGCCAGCAGCTTTGTTAGCAATCAGCCCCAGCATTTT
CASSFVSNQPQHF
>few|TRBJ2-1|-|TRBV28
TGTGCCAGCAGTTCAGATCTAGGGGTAGGTGAGCAGTTCTTC
CASSSDLGVGEQFF
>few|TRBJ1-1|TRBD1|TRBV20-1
TGCAGTGCTACTCAGTCCCGGACAGGAGCCTACACTGAAGCTTTCTTT
CSATQSRTGAYTEAFF
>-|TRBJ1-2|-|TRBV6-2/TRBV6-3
TGTGCCAGCAGTTCCTCCCTCCCGACCGGCTACACCTTC
CASSSSLPTGYTF
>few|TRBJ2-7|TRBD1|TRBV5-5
TGTGCCAGCAGCTACAGGGGATACCCCTACGAGCAGTACTTC
CASSYRGYPYEQYF
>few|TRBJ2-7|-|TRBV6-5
TGTGCCAGCAGTTACTCCCCGGACGGCGAGCAGTACTTC
CASSYSPDGEQYF
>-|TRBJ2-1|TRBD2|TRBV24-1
TGTGCCACCAGACCCGGGACTAGCGGGAGTTCGAACTCCTACAATGAGCAGTTCTTC
CATRPGTSGSSNSYNEQFF
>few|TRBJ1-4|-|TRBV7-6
TGTGCCAGCAGCATCCGGCTCGGGGGTGAAAAACTGTTTTTT
CASSIRLGGEKLFF
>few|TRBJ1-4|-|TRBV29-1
TGCAGCGTTGAAGGGGGCGCGGATGAAAAACTGTTTTTT
CSVEGGADEKLFF
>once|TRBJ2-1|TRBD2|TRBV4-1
TGCGCCAGCAGCCAAGCCTCGACTAGCGGGAGGATCTTC
CASSQASTSGRIF
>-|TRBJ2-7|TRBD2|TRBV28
TGTGCCAGCAGTTTTCTCACTCAGACTAGCGGATACTACGAGCAGTACTTC
CASSFLTQTSGYYEQYF
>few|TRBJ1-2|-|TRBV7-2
TGTGCCAGCAGCCCATCTCGCTCTGGCTACACCTTC
CASSPSRSGYTF
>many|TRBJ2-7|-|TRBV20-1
TGCAGTGCTCACACCCCGGGCGGCCCCTTGTCAGAGCAGTACTTC
CSAHTPGGPLSEQYF
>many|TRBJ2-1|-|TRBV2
TGTGCCAGCAGGCCCGCCGCGGGATCGGCAAATGAGCAGTTCTTC
CASRPAAGSANEQFF
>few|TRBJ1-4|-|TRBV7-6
TGTGCCAGCAGCTTGGGGGGCCTTGCAACTAATGAAAAACTGTTTTTT
CASSLGGLATNEKLFF
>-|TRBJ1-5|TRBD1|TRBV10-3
TGTGCCATCTCATGGGGACAGGACCTATATAGCAATCAGCCCCAGCATTTT
CAISWGQDLYSNQPQHF
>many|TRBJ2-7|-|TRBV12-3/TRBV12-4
TGTGCCAGCAGTTTATCAGGGCCTTACGAGCAGTACTTC
CASSLSGPYEQYF
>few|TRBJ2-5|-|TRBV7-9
TGTGCCAGCAGCTTAGCTGGGGATTGGACCCAGTACTTC
CASSLAGDWTQYF
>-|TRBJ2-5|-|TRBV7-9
TGTGCCAGCAGTCCAGGGATGTCAACGGGGGAGACCCAGTACTTC
CASSPGMSTGETQYF
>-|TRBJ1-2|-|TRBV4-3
TGCGCCAGCAGCCGCACAACCCAAGCTAACTATGGCTACACCTTC
CASSRTTQANYGYTF
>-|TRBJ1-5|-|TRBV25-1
TGTGCCAACGTGGGGTGGCATCAGCCCCAGCATTTT
CANVGWHQPQHF
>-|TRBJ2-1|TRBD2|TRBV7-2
TGTGCCAGCAGCGGGAGCGGGAGCATTGTCCATGAGCAGTTCTTC
CASSGSGSIVHEQFF
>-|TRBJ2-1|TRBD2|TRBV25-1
TGTGCCAGCAGTGAATATATTCCGGGAGGTGGTAACAATGAGCAGTTCTTC
CASSEYIPGGGNNEQFF
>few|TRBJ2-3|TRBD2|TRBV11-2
TGTGCCAGCAGCTCATGGACTAGCGCTCGCACAGATACGCAGTATTTT
CASSSWTSARTDTQYF
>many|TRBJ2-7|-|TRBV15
TGTGCCACCAGCAGAGATCAGGGCAGGGCCTACGAGCAGTACTTC
CATSRDQGRAYEQYF
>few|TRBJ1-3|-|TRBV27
TGTGCCAGCAGTCTCCAGGACCCTGGGTATGGAAACACCATATATTTT
CASSLQDPGYGNTIYF
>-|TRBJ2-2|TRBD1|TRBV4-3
TGCGCCAGCAGCCAAGATGGGGACAGTCATATCGGGGAGCTGTTTTTT
CASSQDGDSHIGELFF
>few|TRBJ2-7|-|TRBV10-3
TGTGCCATCATGAGCGGGTCGTCCTACGAGCAGTACTTC
CAIMSGSSYEQYF
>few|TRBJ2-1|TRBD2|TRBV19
TGTGCCAGTAGTAAGGAACCTTGGCCTAGCGGGAGATCCAACGATGAGCAGTTCTTC
CASSKEPWPSGRSNDEQFF
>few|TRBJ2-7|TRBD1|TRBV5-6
TGTGCCAGCAGACGGGGACAGGGGGGCGAGCAGTACTTC
CASRRGQGGEQYF
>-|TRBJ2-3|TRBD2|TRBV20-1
TGCAGTGCTAGGAACAGATTAGCGGGAGGTACAGATACGCAGTATTTT
CSARNRLAGGTDTQYF
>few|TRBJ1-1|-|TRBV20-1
TGCAGTGCCCAAAGGCGGACTAACACTGAAGCTTTCTTT
CSAQRRTNTEAFF
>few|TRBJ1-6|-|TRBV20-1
TGCAGTGCTAGAGATGGGTCACCCCTCCACTTT
CSARDGSPLHF
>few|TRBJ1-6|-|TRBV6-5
TGTGCCAGCAGTTACATGGGCTACAATTCACCCCTCCACTTT
CASSYMGYNSPLHF
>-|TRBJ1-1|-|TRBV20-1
TGCAGTGCAGGGGAACGAGCGGTGAACACTGAAGCTTTCTTT
CSAGERAVNTEAFF
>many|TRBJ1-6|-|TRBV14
TGTGCCAGCAGCCAAGCTGACAGGAAGAATTCACCCCTCCACTTT
CASSQADRKNSPLHF
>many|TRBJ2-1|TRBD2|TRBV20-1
TGCAGTGCTGGGACTAGCGGGAGGACAACAAATGAGCAGTTCTTC
CSAGTSGRTTNEQFF
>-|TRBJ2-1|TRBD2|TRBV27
TGTGCCAGCGGGTCCAGTGGGGGACTAGCGGGAAGGAATGAGCAGTTCTTC
CASGSSGGLAGRNEQFF
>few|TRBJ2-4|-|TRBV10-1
TGCGCCAGCAGTGGGGGGAAGGAAGCCAAAAACATTCAGTACTTC
CASSGGKEAKNIQYF
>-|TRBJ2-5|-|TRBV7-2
TGTGCCAGCAGCTGGGACAATGGGGAGACCCAGTACTTC
CASSWDNGETQYF
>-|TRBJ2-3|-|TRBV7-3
TGTGCCAGCAGCTTCGGGGTTAGCACAGATACGCAGTATTTT
CASSFGVSTDTQYF
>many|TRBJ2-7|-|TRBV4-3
TGCGCCAGCAGCCATCAGGGGGGTACCTACGAGCAGTACTTC
CASSHQGGTYEQYF
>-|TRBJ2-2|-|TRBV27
TGTGCCAGCAGTCCCACGAGACGCGCCGGGGAGCTGTTTTTT
CASSPTRRAGELFF
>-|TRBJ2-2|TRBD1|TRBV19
TGTGCCAGTGGCAGGGGGCGGATCGGGGAGCTGTTTTTT
CASGRGRIGELFF
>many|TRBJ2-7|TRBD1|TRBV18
TGTGCCAGCTCACCACCGGGACAGGATTACGAGCAGTACTTC
CASSPPGQDYEQYF
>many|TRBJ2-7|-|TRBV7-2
TGTGCCAGCAGCTTAGGAGCGGGCGCGGGAGAGCAGTACTTC
CASSLGAGAGEQYF
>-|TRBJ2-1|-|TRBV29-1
TGCAGCGCCCTTCGGGTTAGCCTGCGTAGTACGGACAATGAGCAGTTCTTC
CSALRVSLRSTDNEQFF
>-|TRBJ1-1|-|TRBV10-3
TGTGCCATCAGGGCTCCGGCCGCTGAAGCTTTCTTT
CAIRAPAAEAFF
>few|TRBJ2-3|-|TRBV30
TGTGCCTGGAGTGACGGGGTTTTGGGGGTCCCCACAGATACGCAGTATTTT
CAWSDGVLGVPTDTQYF
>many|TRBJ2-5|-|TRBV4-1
TGCGCCAGCAGCCAAGATTGGGGAGTCCTGCGACTCCAGTCCAAACTCGAGACCCAGTACTTC
CASSQDWGVLRLQSKLETQYF